The clone carrying this T cell receptor (beta chain) occurred many times. Its specificity is unknown. This sample is part of a study of T cell repertoires in cytomegalovirus infection. For the study at large: Alongside well-studied HLA-B-restricted CMV epitopes, recently identified HLA-C-restricted CMV epitopes were also used. The public TCR beta signatures pointed to both CMV infection and matching HLA type.

Each CDR3 protein gets one entry after TCRdb re-called the reads with MiXCR. Of about 830,000 distinct CDR3 sequences listed, approximately 30% are singletons. Findings of the study overall: Dominating the ex vivo response were TCR beta clonotypes that were CMV-specific and HLA-C-restricted.

Germline CDR1 SEHNR, CDR2 FQNEAQ (reference sequence). The CDR3 length is 18 residues. V shed 0 bases and J shed 4 bases, with 20 bases lying between them. The source of this sequence is a human donor in good health (CMV status not recorded). Some clones in this sample may be carry-over from other donors' samples. The J gene is TRBJ2-3, the V gene TRBV7-9, with D possibly TRBD2 on 7 matching bases. This specimen consisted of cultured CD8+ T cells from PBMCs, obtained from culture after CMV antigen stimulation. The CDR3 bases are TGTGCCAGCAGCTTAGCAGGTTCCGGGGGGCTCGAGGCAGATACGCAGTATTTT. It yields the protein CASSLAGSGGLEADTQYF.